This is a list of T cell receptor beta chains from one sample in a study of T cell changes during pregnancy in multiple sclerosis. Measured with immunoSEQ multiplex PCR; TCRdb has only the in-frame clones, and not every one. The sample includes under 100,000 clones, about 95% seen only once; the top ten take approximately 1%. This specimen was peripheral blood, taken in the second trimester of pregnancy. All receptors come from a female donor with multiple sclerosis, enrolled in a pregnancy study. Both conserved end residues are part of each CDR3. The D gene is left open where the match is weak. Some rows have no size entry. The others give once, few or many, or a class for an expanded clone.

clone_size,d_call,j_call,v_call,cdr3_nt,cdr3_aa
.,.,TRBJ1-5,TRBV10-2,TGCGCCAGCAGTCTTATATCTTCGGGGTTTGGTGTTAATCAGCCCCAGCATTTT,CASSLISSGFGVNQPQHF
.,TRBD1,TRBJ1-4,TRBV11-2,TGTGCCAGCAGCCCTCTGAACCACAGGGGCGATGAAAAACTGTTTTTT,CASSPLNHRGDEKLFF
.,.,TRBJ2-7,TRBV9,TGTGCCAGCAGCGCGATAGGGGGCGAGCAGTACTTC,CASSAIGGEQYF
.,.,TRBJ2-7,TRBV28,TGTGCCAGCAGTTGGTTTTCGGGAGAGCAGTACTTC,CASSWFSGEQYF
.,.,TRBJ2-2,TRBV9,TGTGCCAGCAGCGTACTATCTAGGGAGCTGTTTTTT,CASSVLSRELFF
.,.,TRBJ1-4,TRBV10-3,TGTGCCATCAGCGGGGGGGGTGGGCGTGATGAAAAACTGTTTTTT,CAISGGGGRDEKLFF
.,TRBD2,TRBJ2-3,TRBV7-8,TGTGCCAGCAGCTTAGGGGGACTAGCGGCTAGCACAGATACGCAGTATTTT,CASSLGGLAASTDTQYF
.,.,TRBJ2-7,TRBV5-5,TGTGCCAGCAGCTTCTCAGGATACGAGCAGTACTTC,CASSFSGYEQYF
.,TRBD1,TRBJ1-2,TRBV19,TGTGCCAGTAGCGGACAGGGGGACTATGGCTACACCTTC,CASSGQGDYGYTF
.,.,TRBJ1-5,TRBV4-2,TGTGCCAGCAGCCAGGCCAGATGGCCAGGGAATCAGCCCCAGCATTTT,CASSQARWPGNQPQHF
.,TRBD2,TRBJ2-2,TRBV29-1,TGCAGCGCTACAGCCCGACTAGCGGGAGGCACCGGGGAGCTGTTTTTT,CSATARLAGGTGELFF
.,.,TRBJ2-1,TRBV11-2,TGTGCCAGCAGCTCAAATCAGGGAAGATGGAATGAGCAGTTCTTC,CASSSNQGRWNEQFF
.,TRBD1,TRBJ1-5,TRBV19,TGTGCCAGTAGTACAGGGGGCAAAAGTAAGCCCCAGCATTTT,CASSTGGKSKPQHF
.,.,TRBJ2-5,TRBV29-1,TGCAGCGTTGGTTTGGCGGGGAAGACCCAGTACTTC,CSVGLAGKTQYF
once,TRBD2,TRBJ2-3,TRBV28,TGTGCCAGCAGTTCACGACTAGCGGGGGGCACAGATACGCAGTATTTT,CASSSRLAGGTDTQYF
.,TRBD1,TRBJ1-1,TRBV6-1,TGTGCCAGCAGTGTGGGACAGGGTGGGATCGGTGAAGCTTTCTTT,CASSVGQGGIGEAFF
.,.,TRBJ2-7,TRBV2,TGTGCCAGCTTAGAACCTCTAGCCCACGAGCAGTACTTC,CASLEPLAHEQYF
.,.,TRBJ2-7,TRBV19,TGTGCCAGTAGTGAGACAGGCCCCTACGAGCAGTACTTC,CASSETGPYEQYF
.,.,TRBJ2-7,TRBV27,TGTGCCAGCAGTAGGACTGCCGCCTACGAGCAGTACTTC,CASSRTAAYEQYF
.,.,TRBJ2-5,TRBV15,TGTGCCACCACCAATAGGTGGGAGGAGACCCAGTACTTC,CATTNRWEETQYF
.,.,TRBJ2-1,TRBV27,TGTGCCAGCAGTTTACTGGACAGCTCCTACAATGAGCAGTTCTTC,CASSLLDSSYNEQFF
.,.,TRBJ2-1,TRBV25-1,TGTGCCAGCAGTGAATTCCAGGGCGCCTACAATGAGCAGTTCTTC,CASSEFQGAYNEQFF
.,.,TRBJ2-2,TRBV5-1,TGCGCCAGCAGCGAGCGTCAGAACACCGGGGAGCTGTTTTTT,CASSERQNTGELFF
once,TRBD2,TRBJ2-3,TRBV18,TGTGCCAGCTCACCCATCCCAATTAGCGGGAGGGACCGGGGCACAGATACGCAGTATTTT,CASSPIPISGRDRGTDTQYF